This T cell receptor beta chain was identified during a study of technical replicates of blood from a handful of donors. Profiled with immunoSEQ multiplex PCR; TCRdb holds only in-frame clones, not every one. The sample consists of 75,000 to 85,000 clones, approximately 95% of them appearing once. The V segment lost 2 bases and the J segment 4 bases; nucleotides outside the gene matches: 7. The CDR3 has 16 amino acids. Germline CDR1 reads SGHDT; CDR2 reads YYEEEE. This receptor was identified in a human donor in good health. Sequencing was performed on T cells isolated from PBMCs. The gene calls are TRBV5-6 and TRBJ2-3; 10 nucleotides line up with TRBD2. The CDR3 coding sequence is TGTGCCAGCAGCTTAATCGGACTAGCGGAATCAGATACGCAGTATTTT. Translation gives CASSLIGLAESDTQYF.